The T cell receptor (beta chain) described here comes from a study of response to subunit inactivated influenza vaccine. V was trimmed by 0 bases and J by 4 bases, leaving 18 bases between them. The CDR3 runs to 17 residues. Germline-derived CDR1 and CDR2 are MNHEY and SVGEGT. Findings and caveats of the study: Authors suggested each seasonal influenza vaccination recruits few new T cells.

TCRdb independently ran MiXCR on the RT-PCR reads; one entry per CDR3 protein. The sample has fewer than 550,000 distinct CDR3 sequences, roughly 23% seen once; the top ten hold 1.5% to 2%. This clonotype was counted only a few times. Its target is not known. The receptor's source is a man between 45 and 60 years old who received an inactivated influenza vaccine. The rearrangement joins TRBV6-2 or TRBV6-3 to TRBJ1-1, with D perhaps TRBD1 (5 bases). This sample comprised CD4+ T cells sorted from PBMCs, obtained approximately 5 days after vaccination. CDR3 residues: CASSYSGTRTLSTEAFF. In DNA, the CDR3 is TGTGCCAGCAGTTACTCGGGGACCAGGACCCTGAGCACTGAAGCTTTCTTT.